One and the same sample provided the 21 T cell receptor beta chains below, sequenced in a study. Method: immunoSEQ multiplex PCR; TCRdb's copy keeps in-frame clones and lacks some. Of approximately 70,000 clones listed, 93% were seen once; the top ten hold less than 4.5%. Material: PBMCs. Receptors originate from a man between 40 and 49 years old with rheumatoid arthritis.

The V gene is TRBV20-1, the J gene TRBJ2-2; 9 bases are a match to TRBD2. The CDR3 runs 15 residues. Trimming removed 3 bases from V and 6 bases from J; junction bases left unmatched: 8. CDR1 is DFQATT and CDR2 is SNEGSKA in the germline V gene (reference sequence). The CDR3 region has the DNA TGCAGTGCTAGTGACCCGGGACTAGCAGCCGGGGAGCTGTTTTTT. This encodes CSASDPGLAAGELFF.

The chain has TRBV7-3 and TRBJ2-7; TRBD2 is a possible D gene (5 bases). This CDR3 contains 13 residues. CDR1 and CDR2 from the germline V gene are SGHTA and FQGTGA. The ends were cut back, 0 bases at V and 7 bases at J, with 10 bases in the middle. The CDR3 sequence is CASSLTPPGEQYF. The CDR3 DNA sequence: TGTGCCAGCAGCTTAACGCCCCCGGGGGAGCAGTACTTC. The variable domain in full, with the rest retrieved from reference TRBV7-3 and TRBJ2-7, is GAGVSQTPSNKVTEKGKYVELRCDPISGHTALYWYRQSLGQGPEFLIYFQGTGAADDSGLPNDRFFAVRPEGSVSTLKIQRTERGDSAVYLCASSLTPPGEQYFGPGTRLTVT.

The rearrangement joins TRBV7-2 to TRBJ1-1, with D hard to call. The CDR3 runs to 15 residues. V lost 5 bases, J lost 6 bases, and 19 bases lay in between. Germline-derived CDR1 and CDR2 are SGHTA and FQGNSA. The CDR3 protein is CASSPSSEGWAEAFF. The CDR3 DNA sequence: TGTGCCAGCAGCCCGTCCTCGGAGGGTTGGGCTGAAGCTTTCTTT. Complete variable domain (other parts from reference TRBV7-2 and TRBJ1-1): GAGVSQSPSNKVTEKGKDVELRCDPISGHTALYWYRQSLGQGLEFLIYFQGNSAPDKSGLPSDRFSAERTGGSVSTLTIQRTQQEDSAVYLCASSPSSEGWAEAFFGQGTRLTVV.

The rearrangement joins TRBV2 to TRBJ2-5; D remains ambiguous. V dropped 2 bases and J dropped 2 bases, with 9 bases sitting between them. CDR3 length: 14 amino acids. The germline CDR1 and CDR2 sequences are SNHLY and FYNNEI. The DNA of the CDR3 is TGTGCCAGCAGTGAACGAAGGAGTCAAGAGACCCAGTACTTC. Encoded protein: CASSERRSQETQYF.

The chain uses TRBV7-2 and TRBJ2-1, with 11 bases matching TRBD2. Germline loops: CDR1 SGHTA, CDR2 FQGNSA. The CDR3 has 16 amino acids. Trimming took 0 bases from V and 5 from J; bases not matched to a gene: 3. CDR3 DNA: TGTGCCAGCAGCTTAGCGGTGACTAGCGGGAACAATGAGCAGTTCTTC. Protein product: CASSLAVTSGNNEQFF.

CDR3 DNA sequence: TGTGCCAGCAGCGAAAGACAGGTCAGGTCTCAAGAGACCCAGTACTTC. Residues: CASSERQVRSQETQYF. The genes are TRBV7-9 and TRBJ2-5, with D maybe TRBD1 (6 bases). Germline CDR1 is SEHNR and CDR2 is FQNEAQ (reference sequence). Trimming removed 5 bases at V and 2 bases at J, with 18 bases between. CDR3 length equals 16 residues.

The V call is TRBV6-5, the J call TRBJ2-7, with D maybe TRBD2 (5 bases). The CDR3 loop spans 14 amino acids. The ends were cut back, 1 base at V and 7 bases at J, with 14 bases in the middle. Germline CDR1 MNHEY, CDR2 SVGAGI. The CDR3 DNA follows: TGTGCCAGCAGTTACTTGGGAGTCTCTTGGGAGCAGTACTTC. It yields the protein CASSYLGVSWEQYF.

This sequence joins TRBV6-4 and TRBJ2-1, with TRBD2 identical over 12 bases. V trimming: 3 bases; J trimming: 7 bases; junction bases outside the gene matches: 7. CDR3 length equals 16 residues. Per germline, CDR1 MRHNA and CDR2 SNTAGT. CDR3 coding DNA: TGTGCCAGCAGTGAACTAGCCGGGACTAGCGGGAATGAGCAGTTCTTC. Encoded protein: CASSELAGTSGNEQFF.

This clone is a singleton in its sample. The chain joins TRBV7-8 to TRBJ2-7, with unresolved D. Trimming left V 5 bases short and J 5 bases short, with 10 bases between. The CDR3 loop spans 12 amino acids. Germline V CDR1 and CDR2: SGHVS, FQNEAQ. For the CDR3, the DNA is TGTGCCAGCAGCCCCCCCAGGAACGAGCAGTACTTC. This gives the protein CASSPPRNEQYF.

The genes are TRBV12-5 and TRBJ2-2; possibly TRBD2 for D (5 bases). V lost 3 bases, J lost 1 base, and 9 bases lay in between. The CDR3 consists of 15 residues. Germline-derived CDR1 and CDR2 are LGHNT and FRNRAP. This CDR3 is CASGFAGKNTGELFF. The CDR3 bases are TGTGCTAGTGGTTTTGCCGGGAAGAACACCGGGGAGCTGTTTTTT. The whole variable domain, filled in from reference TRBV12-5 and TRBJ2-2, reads DARVTQTPRHKVTEMGQEVTMRCQPILGHNTVFWYRQTMMQGLELLAYFRNRAPLDDSGMPKDRFSAEMPDATLATLKIQPSEPRDSAVYFCASGFAGKNTGELFFGEGSRLTVL.

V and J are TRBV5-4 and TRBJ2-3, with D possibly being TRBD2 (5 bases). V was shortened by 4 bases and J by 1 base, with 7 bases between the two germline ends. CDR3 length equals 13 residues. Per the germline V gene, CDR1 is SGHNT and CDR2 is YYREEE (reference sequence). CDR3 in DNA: TGTGCCAGCAGCCAGAGGGGCACAGATACGCAGTATTTT. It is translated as CASSQRGTDTQYF. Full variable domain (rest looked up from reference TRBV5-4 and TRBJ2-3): ETGVTQSPTHLIKTRGQQVTLRCSSQSGHNTVSWYQQALGQGPQFIFQYYREEENGRGNFPPRFSGLQFPNYSSELNVNALELDDSALYLCASSQRGTDTQYFGPGTRLTVL.

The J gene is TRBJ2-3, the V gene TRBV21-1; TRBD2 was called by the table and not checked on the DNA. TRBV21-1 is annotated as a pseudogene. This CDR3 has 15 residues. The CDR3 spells CASSKAAGSTDTQYF. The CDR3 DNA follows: TGTGCCAGCAGCAAAGCGGCGGGAAGCACAGATACGCAGTATTTT.

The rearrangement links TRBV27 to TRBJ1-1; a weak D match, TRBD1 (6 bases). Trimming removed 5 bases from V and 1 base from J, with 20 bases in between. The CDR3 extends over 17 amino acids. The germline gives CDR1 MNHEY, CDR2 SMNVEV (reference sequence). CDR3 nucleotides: TGTGCCAGCAGTCCCCGCGTTGGGGGGGCGCGGAACACTGAAGCTTTCTTT. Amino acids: CASSPRVGGARNTEAFF.

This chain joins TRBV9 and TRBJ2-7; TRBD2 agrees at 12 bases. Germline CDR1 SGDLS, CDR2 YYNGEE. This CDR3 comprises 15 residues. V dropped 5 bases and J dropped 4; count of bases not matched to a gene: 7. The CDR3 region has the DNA TGTGCCAGCAGACCTAGGACTAGCGGGATTTACGAGCAGTACTTC. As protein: CASRPRTSGIYEQYF.

The CDR3 DNA follows: TGTGCCAGCAGCTTACGCGCTCGAGGGTACGAGCAGTACTTC. This encodes CASSLRARGYEQYF. The chain links TRBV7-9 to TRBJ2-7, with D possibly being TRBD2 (5 bases). The V gene's germline CDR1 is SEHNR and CDR2 FQNEAQ (reference sequence). This CDR3 has 14 amino acids. V was pared by 2 bases and J by 4 bases, with 12 bases between.

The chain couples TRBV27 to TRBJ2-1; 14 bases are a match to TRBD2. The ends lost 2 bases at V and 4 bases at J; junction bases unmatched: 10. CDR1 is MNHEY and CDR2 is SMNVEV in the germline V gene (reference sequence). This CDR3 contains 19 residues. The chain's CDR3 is CASSLRSSGTSGRYNEQFF. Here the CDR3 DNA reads TGTGCCAGCAGTTTACGATCATCCGGGACTAGCGGGAGATACAATGAGCAGTTCTTC.

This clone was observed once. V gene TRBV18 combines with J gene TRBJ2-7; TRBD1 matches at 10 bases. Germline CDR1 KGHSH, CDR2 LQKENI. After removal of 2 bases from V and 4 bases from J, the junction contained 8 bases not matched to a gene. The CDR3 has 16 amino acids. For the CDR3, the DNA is TGTGCCAGCTCACCAGGTGCCGGGACAGGGGCTTACGAGCAGTACTTC. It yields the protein CASSPGAGTGAYEQYF.

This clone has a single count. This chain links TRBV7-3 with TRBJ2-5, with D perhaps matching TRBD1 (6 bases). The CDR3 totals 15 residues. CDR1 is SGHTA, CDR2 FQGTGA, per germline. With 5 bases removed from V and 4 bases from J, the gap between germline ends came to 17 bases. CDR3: CASSQAGAVGETQYF. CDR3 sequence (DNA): TGTGCCAGCAGCCAAGCAGGGGCAGTCGGAGAGACCCAGTACTTC.

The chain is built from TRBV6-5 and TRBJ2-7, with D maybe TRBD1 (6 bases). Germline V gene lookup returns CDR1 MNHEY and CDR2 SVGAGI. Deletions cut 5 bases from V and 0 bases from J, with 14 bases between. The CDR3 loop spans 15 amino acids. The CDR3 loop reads CASSPPGANSYEQYF. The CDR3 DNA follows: TGTGCCAGCAGTCCGCCAGGGGCGAACTCCTACGAGCAGTACTTC.

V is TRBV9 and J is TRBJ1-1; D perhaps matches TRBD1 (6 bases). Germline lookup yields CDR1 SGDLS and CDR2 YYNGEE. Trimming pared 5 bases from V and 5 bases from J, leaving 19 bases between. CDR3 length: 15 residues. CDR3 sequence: CASRDIDRFGTEAFF. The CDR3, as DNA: TGTGCCAGCAGGGATATCGACAGGTTCGGGACTGAAGCTTTCTTT. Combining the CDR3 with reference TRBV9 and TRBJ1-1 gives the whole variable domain DSGVTQTPKHLITATGQRVTLRCSPRSGDLSVYWYQQSLDQGLQFLIQYYNGEERAKGNILERFSAQQFPDLHSELNLSSLELGDSALYFCASRDIDRFGTEAFFGQGTRLTVV.

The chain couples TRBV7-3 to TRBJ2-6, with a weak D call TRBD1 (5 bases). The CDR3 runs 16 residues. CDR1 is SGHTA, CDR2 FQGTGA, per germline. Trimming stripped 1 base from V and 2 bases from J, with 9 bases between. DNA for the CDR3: TGTGCCAGCAGCTTAAAGTCAGGGACTGGGGCCAACGTCCTGACTTTC. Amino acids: CASSLKSGTGANVLTF.